This entry is about one T cell receptor beta chain. The junction shows a germline mismatch at one end, possibly a read error. Preparation of the TCRbeta library used unique molecular identifiers. TCRdb recomputed calls from the PCR reads with MiXCR, one row per CDR3 protein. The sample records fewer than 550,000 distinct CDR3 sequences, about a tenth being singletons. These data belong to a study of T-cell reconstitution after alpha-beta-depleted transplantation in children. The sequences come from PBMCs from the stem cell graft donor, collected from the stem cell graft. This sequence originates from a human donor who donated a stem cell graft to a child with acute myeloid leukemia.

The CDR3 spells CCARIPSSGSGQEQFF. The CDR3 nucleotides read TGCTGTGCTAGAATCCCGTCCAGCGGGAGTGGCCAAGAGCAGTTCTTC. This chain connects TRBV20-1 to TRBJ2-1; TRBD2 aligns across 8 bases. Per the germline V gene, CDR1 is DFQATT and CDR2 is SNEGSKA (reference sequence). CDR3 size: 16 residues.